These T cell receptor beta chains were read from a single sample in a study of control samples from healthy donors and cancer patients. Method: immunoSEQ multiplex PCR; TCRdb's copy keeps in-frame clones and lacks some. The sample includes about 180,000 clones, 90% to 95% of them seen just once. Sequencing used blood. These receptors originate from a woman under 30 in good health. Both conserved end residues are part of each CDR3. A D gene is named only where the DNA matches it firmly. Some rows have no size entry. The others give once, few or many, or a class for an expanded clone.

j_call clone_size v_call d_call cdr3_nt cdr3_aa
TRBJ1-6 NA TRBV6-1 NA TGTGCCAGCAGTGAAGCTCCTGGCCTACAGGGCTCACCCCTCCACTTT CASSEAPGLQGSPLHF
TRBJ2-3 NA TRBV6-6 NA TGTGCCAGCAGTTACGGCTGGGGGAGCACAGATACGCAGTATTTT CASSYGWGSTDTQYF
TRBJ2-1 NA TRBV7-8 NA TGTGCCAGCAGCTTCAGGGGCGATGATCAGTTCTTC CASSFRGDDQFF
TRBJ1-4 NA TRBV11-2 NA TGTGCCAGCAGCTTATTTACTGTAGGGGAACTGTTTTTT CASSLFTVGELFF
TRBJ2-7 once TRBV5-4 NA TGTGCCAGCAGCTTTGATTCCGGCAGGGGACACGAGCAGTACTTC CASSFDSGRGHEQYF
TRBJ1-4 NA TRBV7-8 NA TGTGCCAGCAGCTCGGGAGGGCTTACGGGGGCCCCTAATGAAAAACTGTTTTTT CASSSGGLTGAPNEKLFF
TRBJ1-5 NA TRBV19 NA TGTGCCAGTAGTTTCCTGGACGGGGATCAGCCCCAGCATTTT CASSFLDGDQPQHF
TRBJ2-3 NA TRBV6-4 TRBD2 TGTGCCAGCAGTGCCGGGGGGGCAGATACGCAGTATTTT CASSAGGADTQYF
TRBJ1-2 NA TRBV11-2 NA TGTGCCAGCAGCTTGGATTACAGGGACGGCTACACCTTC CASSLDYRDGYTF
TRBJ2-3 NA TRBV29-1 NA TGCAGCGTTGAAAGGGACCCTGGGGCAGATACGCAGTATTTT CSVERDPGADTQYF
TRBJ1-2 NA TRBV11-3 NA TGTGCCAGCAGCTTAGAACCGGGGGGGGACCGAGATGGCTACACCTTC CASSLEPGGDRDGYTF
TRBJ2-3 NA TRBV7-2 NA TGTGCCAGCAGCATTTACGGACCCAGCACAGATACGCAGTATTTT CASSIYGPSTDTQYF
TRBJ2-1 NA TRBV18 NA TGTGCCAGCTCACCACAACAGGGAACCCACAATGAGCAGTTCTTC CASSPQQGTHNEQFF
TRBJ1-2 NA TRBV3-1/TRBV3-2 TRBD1 TGTGCCACCAGTCCAACGGGACAGATCTATGGCTACACCTTC CATSPTGQIYGYTF
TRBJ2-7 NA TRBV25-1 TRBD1 TGTGCCAGCAGTGTACCGGGACAGGGTAGGTACGAGCAGTACTTC CASSVPGQGRYEQYF
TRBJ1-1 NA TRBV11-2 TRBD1 TGTGCCAGCGAGGGACAGGGAGTAGTTGGCACTGAAGCTTTCTTT CASEGQGVVGTEAFF
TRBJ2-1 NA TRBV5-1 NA TGCGCCAGCAGTTCTCAGACCTACAGCATCAAGTACAATGAGCAGTTCTTC CASSSQTYSIKYNEQFF
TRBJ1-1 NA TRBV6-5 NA TGTGCCAGCACTCCGGGGGGGAACACTGAAGCTTTCTTT CASTPGGNTEAFF
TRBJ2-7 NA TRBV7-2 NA TGTGCCAGCAGCTTGGCGGGGTTTTTGGCGGGGTCCTACGAGCAGTACTTC CASSLAGFLAGSYEQYF
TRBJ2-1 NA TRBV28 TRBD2 TGTGCCAGCAGTTTCCCTACCCTAGCGGCCAATGAGCAGTTCTTC CASSFPTLAANEQFF
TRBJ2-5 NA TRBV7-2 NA TGTGCCAGCAGCTTAGTGTACCAAGAGACCCAGTACTTC CASSLVYQETQYF
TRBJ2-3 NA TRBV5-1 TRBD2 TGCGCCAGCAGCTTTGGGACTAGCGGGAGCCCTGATACGCAGTATTTT CASSFGTSGSPDTQYF
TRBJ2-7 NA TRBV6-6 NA TGTGCCAGCAGTTACCTAGGGACATTACGCTACGAGCAGTACTTC CASSYLGTLRYEQYF
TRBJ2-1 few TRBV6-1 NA TGTGCCAGCAGTGAACTGGGGGCTAATGAGCAGTTCTTC CASSELGANEQFF
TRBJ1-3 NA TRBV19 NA TGTGCCAGTACCCCCCAAGGAACTGGAAACACCATATATTTT CASTPQGTGNTIYF
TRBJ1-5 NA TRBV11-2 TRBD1 TGTGCCAGCAGCAGTTTGGGGGGGACAGGGAATCAGCCCCAGCATTTT CASSSLGGTGNQPQHF
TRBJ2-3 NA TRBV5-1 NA TGCGCCAGCAGCTTGGCAGCTACTAGCACAGATACGCAGTATTTT CASSLAATSTDTQYF
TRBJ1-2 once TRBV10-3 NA TGTGCCATCAGTGAGAAGCCCAGGGATCATGGCTACACCTTC CAISEKPRDHGYTF
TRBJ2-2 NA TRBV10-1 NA TGCGCCAGCAGTGGCCCCGGTGAACACCGGGAGCTGTTTTTT CASSGPGEHRELFF
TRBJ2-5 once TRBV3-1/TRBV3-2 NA TGTGCCAGCAGACAGGGGAGGGAGACCCAGTACTTC CASRQGRETQYF
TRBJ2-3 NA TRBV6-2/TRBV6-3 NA TGTGCCAGCAGTTACTCACGGGATACAGATACGCAGTATTTT CASSYSRDTDTQYF
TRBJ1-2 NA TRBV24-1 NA TGTGCCACCAGTGGCTGGCAGAACTATGGCTACACCTTC CATSGWQNYGYTF
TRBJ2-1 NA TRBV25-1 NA TGTGCCAGCAGTGTCCGGGACTCTTACAATGAGCAGTTCTTC CASSVRDSYNEQFF
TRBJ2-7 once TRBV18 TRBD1 TGTGCCAGCTCACCGGACAGGGCCTACGAGCAGTACTTC CASSPDRAYEQYF
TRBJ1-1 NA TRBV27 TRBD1 TGTGCCAGCAGTTCCTTTCAGGGGGCAGGTGAAGCTTTCTTT CASSSFQGAGEAFF
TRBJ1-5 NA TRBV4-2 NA TGTGCCAGCAGCGCCGCAGGGGATCCTAATCAGCCCCAGCATTTT CASSAAGDPNQPQHF
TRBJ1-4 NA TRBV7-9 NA TGTGCCAGCAGCTTAGCAGGGGGAAATGAAAAACTGTTTTTT CASSLAGGNEKLFF
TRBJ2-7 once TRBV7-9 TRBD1 TGTGCCAGCAGCAGGGACAGGGGGGGAGCATACGAGCAGTACTTC CASSRDRGGAYEQYF
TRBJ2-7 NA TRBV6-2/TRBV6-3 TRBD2 TGTGCCAGCAGTTACTCGATCGCGGGAGGGCCCTACGAGCAGTACTTC CASSYSIAGGPYEQYF
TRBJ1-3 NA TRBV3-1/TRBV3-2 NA TGTGCCAGCAGCCAAGATTGGACGCCAAGTCCCTCTGGAAACACCATATATTTT CASSQDWTPSPSGNTIYF
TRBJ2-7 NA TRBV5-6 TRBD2 TGTGCCAGCAGCTTGCCTAGCGGGGACTCCTACGAGCAGTACTTC CASSLPSGDSYEQYF
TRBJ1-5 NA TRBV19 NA TGTGCCAGTTCCTCAGACAGGCGAAGACAGCCCCAGCATTTT CASSSDRRRQPQHF